Below, 8 T cell receptor beta chains from the same sample are listed, as sequenced in a study of identical twins. TCRdb reanalysed the 5' RACE reads using MiXCR and keeps one entry per CDR3 protein. In the table there are hundreds of thousands of distinct CDR3 sequences, about 12% of which are singletons. A further study also used this sample, focusing on yellow fever vaccine responses in identical twins.

What was sequenced was CD8+ T cells sorted from blood. These receptors all stem from a woman aged 18-29 years in good health.

This chain joins TRBV7-3 and TRBJ2-3; D is perhaps TRBD2 (6 bases). This CDR3 is 13 amino acids long. Looked up from germline, CDR1 is SGHTA and CDR2 is FQGTGA. With 1 base removed from V and 5 bases from J, the gap between germline ends came to 7 bases. The chain's CDR3 is CASSLRRGDTQYF. CDR3 in DNA: TGTGCCAGCAGCTTAAGGCGGGGAGATACGCAGTATTTT. Full variable domain (missing parts from reference TRBV7-3 and TRBJ2-3): GAGVSQTPSNKVTEKGKYVELRCDPISGHTALYWYRQSLGQGPEFLIYFQGTGAADDSGLPNDRFFAVRPEGSVSTLKIQRTERGDSAVYLCASSLRRGDTQYFGPGTRLTVL.

This clonotype showed up many times. The rearrangement joins TRBV15 to TRBJ1-5, with D tentatively TRBD1 (5 bases). Germline V gene lookup returns CDR1 LNHNV and CDR2 YYDKDF (reference sequence). V lost 3 bases to trimming and J lost 5 bases, with 11 bases between them. The CDR3 contains 14 residues. In DNA, the CDR3 is TGTGCCACCAGCAGTGGAACAGGTTATCAGCCCCAGCATTTT. This translates into CATSSGTGYQPQHF.

This chain's CDR3 is CASSPDENNEQFF. In DNA form, the CDR3 reads TGTGCCAGCAGCCCAGACGAAAACAATGAGCAGTTCTTC. The chain carries TRBV11-3 and TRBJ2-1; no clear D gene. V was trimmed by 5 bases and J by 5 bases, leaving 10 bases between them. CDR1 is SGHNT and CDR2 is YENEEA in the germline V gene. CDR3 size: 13 residues. Full variable domain (missing parts from reference TRBV11-3 and TRBJ2-1): EAGVVQSPRYKIIEKKQPVAFWCNPISGHNTLYWYLQNLGQGPELLIRYENEEAVDDSQLPKDRFSAERLKGVDSTLKIQPAELGDSAVYLCASSPDENNEQFFGPGTRLTVL.

In this sample, this clonotype turned up a few times. CDR3: CASSSTTPPGFQYPYEQYF. The CDR3 DNA is TGTGCCAGCAGTTCCACGACCCCCCCCGGGTTCCAGTACCCCTACGAGCAGTACTTC. This chain connects TRBV12-3 or TRBV12-4 to TRBJ2-7, with D unresolved. This CDR3 contains 19 residues. Trimming stripped 4 bases from V and 2 bases from J, with 27 bases between.

This clonotype was counted between two and nine times. This chain links TRBV28 with TRBJ2-2; 10 bases line up with TRBD2. Germline CDR1 and CDR2: MDHEN and SYDVKM. The CDR3 is 15 amino acids. Unmatched junction bases numbered 4, after V lost 5 bases and J lost 4 bases. CDR3 nucleotide sequence: TGTGCCAGCAGTCAGCGGGAGGGCTCCACCGGGGAGCTGTTTTTT. Protein: CASSQREGSTGELFF.

This chain uses TRBV13 with TRBJ2-1; possible D gene TRBD2, 6 bases. V was clipped by 5 bases and J by 6 bases, with 8 bases between them. The length of the CDR3 is 12 residues. Germline lookup yields CDR1 PRHDT and CDR2 FYEKMQ (reference sequence). CDR3 sequence: CASSRDFNEQFF. The CDR3 region has the DNA TGTGCCAGCAGCCGGGACTTCAATGAGCAGTTCTTC.

This clonotype occurred a few times. The chain uses TRBV20-1 and TRBJ2-3; 9 bases map to TRBD1. Germline CDR1 and CDR2: DFQATT and SNEGSKA (reference sequence). The V and J ends lost 6 bases and 1 base, in that order; junction bases with no gene match: 5. The length of the CDR3 is 14 residues. Written as DNA, the CDR3 is TGCAGTGCAGAACAGGGGGCAGGCACAGATACGCAGTATTTT. It translates to CSAEQGAGTDTQYF.

This clonotype was counted only a few times. V and J are TRBV6-1 and TRBJ2-7; 9 bases agree with TRBD1. In germline, CDR1 is MNHNS, CDR2 SASEGT. The trim removed 7 bases at V and 3 bases at J, leaving 7 bases unmatched. This CDR3 is built from 14 residues. CDR3 DNA sequence: TGTGCCAGCATGCAGGACAGGGGTCACTACGAGCAGTACGTC. Translated, it gives CASMQDRGHYEQYV.